Listed here are 10 T cell receptor beta chains from one sample, sequenced in a study of T-cell memory formation after mild COVID-19 (dated by TCRdb to about 2021). Receptor libraries were prepared by 5' RACE. These reads were obtained on an Illumina NovaSeq 6000. TCRdb reprocessed the public reads (quality trimming at Q25 with fastp, clone calling with MiXCR) and kept in-frame beta chains. Rows with a matching CDR3 protein are joined into one entry that keeps the most common DNA and genes. The sample contains fewer than 700,000 distinct CDR3 sequences, 18% of them found a single time. The ten top clones hold approximately 12% of the sample. Source material: PBMCs or a T cell subset sorted from them (not recorded which). The receptors derive from an adult woman who had mild COVID-19 (a few samples of this study predate the infection). The sample titles of this study are shuffled in the database, so cell type and time point are left out; the donor was told from shared clones.

This clonotype has just a few counts. J is TRBJ2-7 and V is TRBV7-6, with D perhaps TRBD1 (7 bases). The germline V gene has CDR1 SGHVS and CDR2 FNYEAQ. The CDR3 is 13 residues long. V gave up 8 bases and J gave up 3 bases, with 14 bases separating them. The CDR3 loop reads CASGGDRYYEQYF. Written as DNA, the CDR3 is TGTGCCAGCGGCGGGGACAGATACTACGAGCAGTACTTC. Looking up the rest from reference TRBV7-6 and TRBJ2-7 gives the full variable domain: GAGVSQSPRYKVTKRGQDVALRCDPISGHVSLYWYRQALGQGPEFLTYFNYEAQQDKSGLPNDRFSAERPEGSISTLTIQRTEQRDSAMYRCASGGDRYYEQYFGPGTRLTVT.

The table lists this clonotype with a few counts. This rearrangement joins TRBV11-2 to TRBJ2-1; 9 bases match TRBD2. V lost 0 bases, J lost 4 bases, and 7 bases stayed unmatched. CDR3 length equals 17 residues. In germline, CDR1 is SGHAT, CDR2 FQNNGV. CDR3 sequence: CASSLDRVSGGYNEQFF. CDR3 DNA sequence: TGTGCCAGCAGCTTAGACCGGGTTAGCGGGGGATACAATGAGCAGTTCTTC.

This clonotype turned up a few times. The chain links TRBV6-2 or TRBV6-3 to TRBJ1-5; D remains ambiguous. CDR3 length equals 16 residues. Trimming took off 5 bases at V and 0 bases at J, with 14 bases between the two ends. The germline V gene encodes CDR1 MNHEY and CDR2 SVGEGT. The CDR3: CASSNLRTGSNQPQHF. The CDR3 DNA is TGTGCCAGCAGTAATCTGAGGACCGGTAGCAATCAGCCCCAGCATTTT.

This chain connects TRBV5-1 to TRBJ2-3; a possible D gene is TRBD2 (5 bases). The CDR3 covers 17 residues. CDR1 SGHRS and CDR2 YFSETQ come from the germline V gene. The ends were cut back, 0 bases at V and 0 bases at J, with 14 bases in the middle. CDR3 nucleotide sequence: TGCGCCAGCAGCTTGGTTCTAGCACGAGCTAGCACAGATACGCAGTATTTT. Translating it yields CASSLVLARASTDTQYF.

This clonotype has only a few counts. This rearrangement joins TRBV25-1 to TRBJ2-7; a weak D match, TRBD1 (5 bases). Per germline, CDR1 MGHDK and CDR2 SYGVNS. V was trimmed by 10 bases and J by 3 bases, leaving 16 bases between them. The CDR3 spans 13 residues. Here the CDR3 reads CATATAANYEQYF. In DNA form, the CDR3 reads TGTGCCACCGCGACAGCCGCTAACTACGAGCAGTACTTC.

This clonotype has only a few counts. V gene TRBV12-3 or TRBV12-4 combines with J gene TRBJ1-1; D is ambiguous. The V gene lost 3 bases and the J gene lost 0 bases, with 17 bases spanning the gap. The CDR3 sequence is 17 residues long. Here the CDR3 DNA reads TGTGCCAGCAGTTTTTCTGGGTGGGAAAAAGTGAACACTGAAGCTTTCTTT. This encodes CASSFSGWEKVNTEAFF.

This clonotype was picked up a small number of times. The gene calls are TRBV12-3 or TRBV12-4 and TRBJ1-1; 8 positions match TRBD1. The ends lost 11 bases at V and 3 bases at J; junction bases unmatched: 8. The CDR3 is 13 amino acids. Here the CDR3 reads CAGGRGLDTEAFF. The CDR3 DNA sequence: TGTGCCGGCGGCAGGGGGCTTGACACTGAAGCTTTCTTT.

This CDR3 is CASSAGQGSDEQYF. The CDR3 nucleotides are TGTGCCAGCAGCGCGGGACAGGGTTCCGACGAGCAGTACTTC. This chain joins TRBV6-5 and TRBJ2-7, with 9 positions matching TRBD1. V dropped 6 bases and J dropped 5; count of bases not matched to a gene: 8. Germline V gives CDR1 MNHEY, CDR2 SVGAGI. The CDR3 runs to 14 residues.

The table lists this clonotype with a few counts. The chain joins TRBV6-2 or TRBV6-3 to TRBJ2-1, with D tentatively TRBD2 (6 bases). Deletions cut 8 bases from V and 5 bases from J, with 16 bases between. Germline V CDR1 and CDR2: MNHEY, SVGEGT. The CDR3 is 14 amino acids. As DNA, the CDR3 is TGTGCCAGCGGGTTGATAGCGGAAGACAATGAGCAGTTCTTC. The encoded protein is CASGLIAEDNEQFF.

The chain has TRBV5-1 and TRBJ1-2; tentative D call: TRBD1 (6 bases). In germline, CDR1 is SGHRS, CDR2 YFSETQ. This CDR3 contains 17 residues. Trimming took off 4 bases at V and 2 bases at J, with 21 bases between the two ends. CDR3 nucleotide sequence: TGCGCCAGCAGCAACAAATCAGGGGCCCAACAGAACTATGGCTACACCTTC. Its translation: CASSNKSGAQQNYGYTF.